This T cell receptor beta chain was documented in a study of PD-L1 blockade in urothelial cancer. Across the whole study: The patients first took atezolizumab in the mid-2010s, receiving 1,200 mg intravenously every 3 weeks. Blood samples had a median of approximately 150,000 T cells, roughly 83,000 unique TCRs, and clonality approximately 0.085. Samples of blood were analyzed 3 weeks (second dose) and 6 weeks after treatment start.

Locally advanced or metastatic urothelial carcinoma affected the patients. J gave up 6 bases and V 3 bases, and 5 bases lay outside the gene matches. This CDR3 region has 14 residues. Germline assignment: CDR1 SGHRS and CDR2 YFSETQ. Clones were read by immunoSEQ multiplex PCR, and TCRdb kept only the in-frame ones, dropping some. The repertoire consists of around 32,000 clones, with 75% to 90% occurring once and the leading ten covering under 4.5%. Sequencing used PBMCs, obtained around atezolizumab (anti-PD-L1) treatment. The TCR comes from a man aged 50 or older with urothelial cancer. The chain uses TRBV5-1 and TRBJ2-3, with 9 bases that match TRBD2. CDR3 loop: CASSSESGRDTQYF. Here the CDR3 DNA reads TGCGCCAGCAGCTCCGAAAGCGGGAGGGATACGCAGTATTTT.